The 3 T cell receptor beta chains listed next were all sequenced from one sample in a study of T cells in Graves' hyperthyroidism and ophthalmopathy. The CDR3 regions of TCR beta were amplified from RNA transcripts. The HTBI primer set was used in a first-round RT-PCR of the TCR CDR3. Each CDR3 protein is one row after TCRdb ran MiXCR on the multiplex PCR reads. Of hundreds of thousands of distinct CDR3 sequences listed, approximately 14% are singletons. Sample: blood. The receptor set was obtained from a woman aged 50 to 65 with Graves' ophthalmopathy.

Regarding this clonotype: This may be a read error, as it is one base from a much larger clone. CDR3 nucleotides: TGTGTCAGCAGTACGGGGACTAGCGGGATTTTGGAGACCCAGTACTTC. As protein: CVSSTGTSGILETQYF. This chain links TRBV28 with TRBJ2-5; 13 positions agree with TRBD2. The CDR3 extends over 16 amino acids. Germline lookup yields CDR1 MDHEN and CDR2 SYDVKM. Filled out from reference TRBV28 and TRBJ2-5, the complete variable domain reads DVKVTQSSRYLVKRTGEKVFLECVQDMDHENMFWYRQDPGLGLRLIYFSYDVKMKEKGDIPEGYSVSREKKERFSLILESASTNQTSMYLCVSSTGTSGILETQYFGPGTRLLVL.

This clonotype occurred many times. The chain uses TRBV19 and TRBJ1-5; D is unresolved. The germline V gene has CDR1 LNHDA and CDR2 SQIVND (reference sequence). The CDR3 totals 15 residues. V lost 2 bases and J 2 bases, leaving 10 bases between the germline ends. CDR3 coding DNA: TGTGCCAGTAGTATATCGGGGAATGGCAATCAGCCCCAGCATTTT. Translating gives CASSISGNGNQPQHF.

About this clonotype itself: A much more abundant neighbour one base away suggests this may be a read error. The rearrangement uses TRBV20-1 and TRBJ2-7, with 7 bases lining up with TRBD2. Germline assignment: CDR1 DFQATT and CDR2 SNEGSKA (reference sequence). The J segment lost 3 bases and the V segment lost 3 bases, leaving 8 bases of the junction unmatched. The CDR3 totals 14 residues. The CDR3 here is CSASGGRAGYEQYF. The CDR3 bases are TGCAGTGCTAGTGGGGGGAGGGCCGGCTACGAGCAGTACTTC.